The T cell receptor beta chain under discussion was sequenced for a study of cytomegalovirus exposure and HLA in healthy donors. PCR used 60 Vbeta primers and 13 Jbeta primers. The table came from immunoSEQ multiplex PCR; TCRdb's copy has only in-frame clones and leaves some out. Of 110,000 to 150,000 clones listed, nearly 85% were seen once; the top ten hold approximately 3.6%. The sequence came from a male donor in good health and CMV-seronegative. The sequencing sample was made of PBMCs.

The CDR3 region is CAISESEDRDLELNQPQHF. The CDR3 coding sequence is TGTGCCATCAGTGAGTCTGAGGACAGGGATTTGGAGCTGAATCAGCCCCAGCATTTT. This chain connects TRBV10-3 to TRBJ1-5; TRBD1 aligns across 8 bases. The ends lost 0 bases at V and 4 bases at J; junction bases unmatched: 14. The CDR3 covers 19 residues. In germline, CDR1 is ENHRY, CDR2 SYGVKD.